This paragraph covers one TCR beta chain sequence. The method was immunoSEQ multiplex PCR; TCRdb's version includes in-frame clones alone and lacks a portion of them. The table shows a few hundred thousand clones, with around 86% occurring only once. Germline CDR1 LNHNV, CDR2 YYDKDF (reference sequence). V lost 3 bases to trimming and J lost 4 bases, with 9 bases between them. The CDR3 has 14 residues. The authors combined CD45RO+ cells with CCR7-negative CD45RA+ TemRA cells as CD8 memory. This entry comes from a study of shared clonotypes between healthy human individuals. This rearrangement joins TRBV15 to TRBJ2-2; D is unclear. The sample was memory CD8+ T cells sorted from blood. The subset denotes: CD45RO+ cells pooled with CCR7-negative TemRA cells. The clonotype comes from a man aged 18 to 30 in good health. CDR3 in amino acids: CATSSLRATGELFF. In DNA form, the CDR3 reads TGTGCCACCAGCAGTCTTAGGGCCACCGGGGAGCTGTTTTTT.